Given below is one T cell receptor (beta chain) in context. The data were taken from a study of CD8 T cells in ankylosing spondylitis. Each TCR beta library was made by quantitative 5'-RACE that incorporated molecular barcodes. One entry per CDR3 protein results from TCRdb running MiXCR on the 5' RACE reads. The table has 250,000 to 400,000 distinct CDR3 sequences, 11% seen once. Germline loops: CDR1 SGHNT, CDR2 YYREEE (reference sequence). The CDR3 covers 12 residues. With 0 bases removed from V and 6 bases from J, the gap between germline ends came to 6 bases. This TCR was sampled from a female donor with ankylosing spondylitis or in good health (not recorded which). The sequencing input was blood, either unsorted or a sorted T cell fraction (not recorded which). The chain uses TRBV5-4 and TRBJ1-2; D is unresolved. The CDR3 DNA is TGTGCCAGCAGCTTGGCCCAGGATGGCTACACCTTC. Translating it yields CASSLAQDGYTF.